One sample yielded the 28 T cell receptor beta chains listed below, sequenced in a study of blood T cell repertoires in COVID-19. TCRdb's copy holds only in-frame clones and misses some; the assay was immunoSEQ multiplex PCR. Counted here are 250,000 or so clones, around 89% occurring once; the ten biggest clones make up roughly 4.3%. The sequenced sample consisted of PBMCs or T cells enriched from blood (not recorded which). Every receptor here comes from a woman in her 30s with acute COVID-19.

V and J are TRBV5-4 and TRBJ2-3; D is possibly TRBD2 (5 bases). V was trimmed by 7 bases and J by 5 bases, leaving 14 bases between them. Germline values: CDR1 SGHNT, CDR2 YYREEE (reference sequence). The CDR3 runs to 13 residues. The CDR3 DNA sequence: TGTGCCAGCGGTCGCCGGGATCGAGATACGCAGTATTTT. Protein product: CASGRRDRDTQYF.

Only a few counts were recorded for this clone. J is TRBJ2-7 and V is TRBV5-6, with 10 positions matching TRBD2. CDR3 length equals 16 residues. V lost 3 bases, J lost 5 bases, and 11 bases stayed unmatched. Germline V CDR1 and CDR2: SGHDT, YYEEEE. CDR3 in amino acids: CASSWGPTSGNDEQYF. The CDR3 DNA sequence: TGTGCCAGCAGCTGGGGCCCCACTAGCGGGAATGACGAGCAGTACTTC.

The CDR3 loop reads CASSQGGDTDTQYF. The CDR3 region has the DNA TGTGCCAGCAGCCAAGGGGGGGACACAGATACGCAGTATTTT. This chain connects TRBV11-3 to TRBJ2-3, with D maybe TRBD2 (7 bases). The germline V gene encodes CDR1 SGHNT and CDR2 YENEEA. CDR3 length: 14 amino acids. V was trimmed by 5 bases and J by 2 bases, leaving 11 bases between them.

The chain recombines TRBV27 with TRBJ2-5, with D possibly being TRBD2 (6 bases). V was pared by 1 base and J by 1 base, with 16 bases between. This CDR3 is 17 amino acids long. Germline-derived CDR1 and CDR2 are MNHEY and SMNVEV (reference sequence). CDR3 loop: CASSLYGRRVLQETQYF. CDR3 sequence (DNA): TGTGCCAGCAGTTTATATGGGAGGAGAGTACTCCAAGAGACCCAGTACTTC.

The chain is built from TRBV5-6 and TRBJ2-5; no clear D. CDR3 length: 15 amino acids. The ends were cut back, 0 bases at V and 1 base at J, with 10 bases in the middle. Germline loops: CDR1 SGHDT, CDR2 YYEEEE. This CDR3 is CASSLAGGSQETQYF. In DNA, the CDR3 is TGTGCCAGCAGCTTGGCCGGCGGTTCCCAAGAGACCCAGTACTTC.

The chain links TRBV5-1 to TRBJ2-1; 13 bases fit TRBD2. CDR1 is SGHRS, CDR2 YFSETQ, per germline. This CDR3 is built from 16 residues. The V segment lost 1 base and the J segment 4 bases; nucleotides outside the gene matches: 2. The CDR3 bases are TGCGCCAGCAGCTTGCGACTAGCGGGAGGATACAATGAGCAGTTCTTC. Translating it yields CASSLRLAGGYNEQFF.

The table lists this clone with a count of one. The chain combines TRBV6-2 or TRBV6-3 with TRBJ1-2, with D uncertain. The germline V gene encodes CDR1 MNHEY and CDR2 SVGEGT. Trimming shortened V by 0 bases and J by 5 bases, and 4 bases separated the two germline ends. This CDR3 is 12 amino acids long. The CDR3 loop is CASSYSEYGYTF. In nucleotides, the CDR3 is TGTGCCAGCAGTTACTCGGAGTATGGCTACACCTTC.

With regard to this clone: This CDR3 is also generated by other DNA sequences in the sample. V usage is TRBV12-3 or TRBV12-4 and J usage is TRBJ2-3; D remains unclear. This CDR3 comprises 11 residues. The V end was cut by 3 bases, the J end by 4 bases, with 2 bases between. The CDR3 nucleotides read TGTGCCAGCAGTTTCGCAGATACGCAGTATTTT. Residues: CASSFADTQYF.

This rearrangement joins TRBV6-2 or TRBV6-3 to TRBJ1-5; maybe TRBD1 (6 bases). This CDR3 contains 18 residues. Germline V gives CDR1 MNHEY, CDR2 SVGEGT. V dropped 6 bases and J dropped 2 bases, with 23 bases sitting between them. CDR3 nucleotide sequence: TGTGCCAGCAGCCGAGTACAGGGAAGAGGGGTTGGCAATCAGCCCCAGCATTTT. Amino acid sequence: CASSRVQGRGVGNQPQHF.

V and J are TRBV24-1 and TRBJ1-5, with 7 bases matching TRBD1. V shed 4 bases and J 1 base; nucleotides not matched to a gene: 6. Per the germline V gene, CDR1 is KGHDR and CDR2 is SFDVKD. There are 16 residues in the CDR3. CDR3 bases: TGTGCCACCAGTGACGGGACAGCCTCCAGCAATCAGCCCCAGCATTTT. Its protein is CATSDGTASSNQPQHF.

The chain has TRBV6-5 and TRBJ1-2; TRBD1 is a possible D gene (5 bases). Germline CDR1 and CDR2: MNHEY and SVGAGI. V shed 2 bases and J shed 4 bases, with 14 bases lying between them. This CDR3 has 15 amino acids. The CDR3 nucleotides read TGTGCCAGCAGTTACAATCGGGGGGGGTTCTATGGCTACACCTTC. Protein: CASSYNRGGFYGYTF.

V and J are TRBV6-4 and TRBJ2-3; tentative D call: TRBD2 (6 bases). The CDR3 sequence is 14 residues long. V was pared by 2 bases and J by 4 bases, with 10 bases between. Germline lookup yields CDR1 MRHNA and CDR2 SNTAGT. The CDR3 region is CASSDPTRPDTQYF. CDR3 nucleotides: TGTGCCAGCAGTGACCCGACTAGGCCAGATACGCAGTATTTT.

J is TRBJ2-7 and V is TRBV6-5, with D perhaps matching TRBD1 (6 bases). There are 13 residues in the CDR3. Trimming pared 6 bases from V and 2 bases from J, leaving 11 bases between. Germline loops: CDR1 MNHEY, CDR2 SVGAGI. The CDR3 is CASSGQRAYEQYF. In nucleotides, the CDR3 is TGTGCCAGCAGCGGACAGAGGGCCTACGAGCAGTACTTC.

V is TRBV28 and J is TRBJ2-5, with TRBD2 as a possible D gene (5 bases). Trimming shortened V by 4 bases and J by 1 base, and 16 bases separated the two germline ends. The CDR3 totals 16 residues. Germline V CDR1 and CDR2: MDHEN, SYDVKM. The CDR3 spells CASSSHLTKSQETQYF. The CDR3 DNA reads TGTGCCAGCAGTTCACATTTGACTAAATCCCAAGAGACCCAGTACTTC.

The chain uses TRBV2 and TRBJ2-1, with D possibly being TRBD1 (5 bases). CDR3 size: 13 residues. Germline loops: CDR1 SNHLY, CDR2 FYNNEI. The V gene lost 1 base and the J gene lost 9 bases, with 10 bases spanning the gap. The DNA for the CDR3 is TGTGCCAGCAGTGAAGAACAGGCTAGTGAGCAGTTCTTC. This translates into CASSEEQASEQFF.

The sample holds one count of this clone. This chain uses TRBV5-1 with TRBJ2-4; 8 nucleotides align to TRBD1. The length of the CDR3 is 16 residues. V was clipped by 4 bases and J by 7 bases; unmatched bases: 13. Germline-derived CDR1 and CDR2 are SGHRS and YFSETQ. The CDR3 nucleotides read TGCGCCAGCAGCCCGTCCCGGGACAGGTTCGCGAACATTCAGTACTTC. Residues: CASSPSRDRFANIQYF. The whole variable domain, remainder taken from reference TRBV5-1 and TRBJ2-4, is KAGVTQTPRYLIKTRGQQVTLSCSPISGHRSVSWYQQTPGQGLQFLFEYFSETQRNKGNFPGRFSGRQFSNSRSEMNVSTLELGDSALYLCASSPSRDRFANIQYFGAGTRLSVL.

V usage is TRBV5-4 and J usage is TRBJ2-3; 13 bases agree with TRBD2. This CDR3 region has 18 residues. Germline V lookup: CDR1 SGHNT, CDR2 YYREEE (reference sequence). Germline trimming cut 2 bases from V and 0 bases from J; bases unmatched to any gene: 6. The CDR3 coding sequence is TGTGCCAGCAGCTTCGGACTAGCGGGAGACCCTAGCACAGATACGCAGTATTTT. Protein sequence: CASSFGLAGDPSTDTQYF.

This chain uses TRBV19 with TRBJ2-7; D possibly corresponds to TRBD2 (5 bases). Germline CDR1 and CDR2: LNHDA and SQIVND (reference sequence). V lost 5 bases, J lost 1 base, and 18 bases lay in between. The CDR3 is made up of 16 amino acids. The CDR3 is CASSLTGTPGSYEQYF. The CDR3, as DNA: TGTGCCAGTAGTCTCACGGGCACACCGGGATCCTACGAGCAGTACTTC.

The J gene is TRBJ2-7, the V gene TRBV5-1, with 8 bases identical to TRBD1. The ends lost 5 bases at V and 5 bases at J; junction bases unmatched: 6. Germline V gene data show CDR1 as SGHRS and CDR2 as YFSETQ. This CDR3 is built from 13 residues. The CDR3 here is CASSRGQGNEQYF. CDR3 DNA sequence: TGCGCCAGCAGTCGCGGACAGGGCAACGAGCAGTACTTC.

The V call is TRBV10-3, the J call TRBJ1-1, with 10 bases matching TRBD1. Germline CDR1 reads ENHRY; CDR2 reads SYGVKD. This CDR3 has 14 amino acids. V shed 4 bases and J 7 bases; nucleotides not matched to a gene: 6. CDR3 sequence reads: CAISASGTGDEAFF. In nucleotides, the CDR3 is TGTGCCATCAGTGCATCCGGGACAGGGGATGAAGCTTTCTTT.

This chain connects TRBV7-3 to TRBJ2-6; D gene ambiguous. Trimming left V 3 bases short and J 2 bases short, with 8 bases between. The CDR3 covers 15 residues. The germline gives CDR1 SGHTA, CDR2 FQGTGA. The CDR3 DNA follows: TGTGCCAGCAGCTTTAACCGGGCTGGGGCCAACGTCCTGACTTTC. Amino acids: CASSFNRAGANVLTF.

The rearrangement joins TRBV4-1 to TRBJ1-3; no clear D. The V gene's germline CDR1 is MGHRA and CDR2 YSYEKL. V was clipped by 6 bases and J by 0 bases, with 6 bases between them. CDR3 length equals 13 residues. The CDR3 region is CASSILSGNTIYF. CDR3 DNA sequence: TGCGCCAGCAGTATCCTCTCTGGAAACACCATATATTTT.

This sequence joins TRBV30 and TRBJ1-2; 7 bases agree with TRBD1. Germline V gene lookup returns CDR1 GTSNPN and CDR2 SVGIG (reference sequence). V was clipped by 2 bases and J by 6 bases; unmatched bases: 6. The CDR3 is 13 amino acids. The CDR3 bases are TGTGCCTGGAGTAAGGGGGCAGATGATGGCTACACCTTC. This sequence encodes CAWSKGADDGYTF. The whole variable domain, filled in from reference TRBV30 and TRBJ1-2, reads SQTIHQWPATLVQPVGSPLSLECTVEGTSNPNLYWYRQAAGRGLQLLFYSVGIGQISSEVPQNLSASRPQDRQFILSSKKLLLSDSGFYLCAWSKGADDGYTFGSGTRLTVV.

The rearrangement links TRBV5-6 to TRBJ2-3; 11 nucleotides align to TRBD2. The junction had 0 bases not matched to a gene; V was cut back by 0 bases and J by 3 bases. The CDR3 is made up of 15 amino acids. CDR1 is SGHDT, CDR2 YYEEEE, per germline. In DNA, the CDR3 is TGTGCCAGCAGCTTGGCTAGCGGGAGGACAGATACGCAGTATTTT. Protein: CASSLASGRTDTQYF.

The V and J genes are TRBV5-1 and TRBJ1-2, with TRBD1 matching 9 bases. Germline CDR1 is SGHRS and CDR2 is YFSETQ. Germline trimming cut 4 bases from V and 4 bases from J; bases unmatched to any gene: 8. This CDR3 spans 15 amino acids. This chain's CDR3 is CASSHRTGATYGYTF. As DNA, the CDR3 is TGCGCCAGCAGCCACAGGACAGGGGCGACCTATGGCTACACCTTC.

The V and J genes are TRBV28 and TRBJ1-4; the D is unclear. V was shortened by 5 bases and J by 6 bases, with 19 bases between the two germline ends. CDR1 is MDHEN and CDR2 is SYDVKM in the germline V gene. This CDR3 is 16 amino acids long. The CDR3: CASSINPGAGDEKLFF. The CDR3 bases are TGTGCCAGCAGTATTAACCCGGGTGCCGGGGATGAAAAACTGTTTTTT.

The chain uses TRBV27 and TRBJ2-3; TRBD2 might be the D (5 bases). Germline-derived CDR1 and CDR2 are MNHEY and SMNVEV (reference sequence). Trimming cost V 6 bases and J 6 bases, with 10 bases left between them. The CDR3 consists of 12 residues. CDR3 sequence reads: CASSLRGDTQYF. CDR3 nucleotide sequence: TGTGCCAGCAGCCTACGAGGGGATACGCAGTATTTT.

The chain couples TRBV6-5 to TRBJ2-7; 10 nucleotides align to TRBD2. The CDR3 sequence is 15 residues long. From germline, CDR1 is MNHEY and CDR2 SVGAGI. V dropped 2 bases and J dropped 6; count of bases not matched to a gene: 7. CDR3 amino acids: CASSYAAGGQGEQYF. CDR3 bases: TGTGCCAGCAGTTACGCAGCGGGAGGGCAGGGCGAGCAGTACTTC.